The sequence of this T cell receptor (beta chain) was determined in a study of T cell responses to AZD1222 COVID-19 vaccine. The protocol was immunoSEQ multiplex PCR, while the TCRdb copy is restricted to in-frame clones and leaves out a portion. The sample contains around 180,000 clones, approximately 86% of which appear only once. As regards this clone: Its antigen is currently unknown. The same CDR3 also results from other DNA sequences found in this sample.

CDR1 is SGHAT, CDR2 FQNNGV, per germline. V lost 1 base, J lost 1 base, and 8 bases lay in between. The CDR3 consists of 15 residues. The study, taken as a whole, reports: Rises in breadth and depth of Spike-specific TCRs came after two AZD1222 doses.

The sequences come from peripheral blood, collected on day 0 of AZD1222 vaccination. The origin of this receptor is an adult in good health. The chain combines TRBV11-2 with TRBJ1-3; D may be TRBD1 (5 bases). The CDR3 protein is CASSLVQGSGNTIYF. The CDR3 bases are TGTGCCAGCAGCTTAGTTCAGGGATCTGGAAACACCATATATTTT.